The rows below give T cell receptor beta chains drawn from one sample of a study of blood T cell repertoires in COVID-19. TCRdb keeps only in-frame clones here, not all; method: immunoSEQ multiplex PCR. The repertoire holds over 150,000 clones, with about four fifths as singletons. Sequenced: peripheral blood. The receptors derive from a woman over 75 with acute or convalescent COVID-19. The CDR3 runs from the conserved cysteine through the conserved F or W. Each record gives: D gene, V gene, CDR3 length, J gene, clone size, CDR3 DNA, CDR3 protein. D genes are given only for firm matches. Clone size is stated in some rows and not others, as once, few, many or a class when expanded.

d_gene: .
v_gene: TRBV19
len: 16
j_gene: TRBJ1-2
abundance: .
CDR3nt: TGTGCCAGTAGCTCGTCTCGGGACACTCTTTGGTATGGCTACACCTTC
CDR3aa: CASSSSRDTLWYGYTF

d_gene: .
v_gene: TRBV3-1/TRBV3-2
len: 14
j_gene: TRBJ1-3
abundance: .
CDR3nt: TGTGCCAGCAGAAAATCAAACTCTGGAAACACCATATATTTT
CDR3aa: CASRKSNSGNTIYF

d_gene: .
v_gene: TRBV6-5
len: 15
j_gene: TRBJ1-3
abundance: .
CDR3nt: TGTGCCAGCAGTTACGGTATGAGCTCTGGAAACACCATATATTTT
CDR3aa: CASSYGMSSGNTIYF

d_gene: TRBD1
v_gene: TRBV5-1
len: 15
j_gene: TRBJ1-2
abundance: .
CDR3nt: TGCGCCAGCAGGGATTGGGACAGGGGGCTCTATGGCTACACCTTC
CDR3aa: CASRDWDRGLYGYTF

d_gene: TRBD1
v_gene: TRBV19
len: 17
j_gene: TRBJ2-2
abundance: .
CDR3nt: TGTGCCAGTAGCGCCCAGACAGGGACCGCATCCACCGGGGAGCTGTTTTTT
CDR3aa: CASSAQTGTASTGELFF

d_gene: .
v_gene: TRBV30
len: 14
j_gene: TRBJ1-5
abundance: .
CDR3nt: TGTGCCTGGAGTTCCAGTTATAGCAATCAGCCCCAGCATTTT
CDR3aa: CAWSSSYSNQPQHF

d_gene: TRBD1
v_gene: TRBV6-1
len: 15
j_gene: TRBJ1-4
abundance: .
CDR3nt: TGTGCCAGCAGTGAAGCGGGAAGGGGGCAGGGAAAACTGTTTTTT
CDR3aa: CASSEAGRGQGKLFF

d_gene: TRBD1
v_gene: TRBV5-5
len: 15
j_gene: TRBJ2-5
abundance: .
CDR3nt: TGTGCCAGCAGCTTGGGCGGACAGGGAGGAGAGACCCAGTACTTC
CDR3aa: CASSLGGQGGETQYF

d_gene: .
v_gene: TRBV7-9
len: 15
j_gene: TRBJ1-1
abundance: .
CDR3nt: TGTGCCAGCAGCTTAGGTGTGGGGAGAAACACTGAAGCTTTCTTT
CDR3aa: CASSLGVGRNTEAFF

d_gene: .
v_gene: TRBV7-2
len: 14
j_gene: TRBJ2-1
abundance: few
CDR3nt: TGTGCCAGCAGCTTATACGGGGAATACAATGAGCAGTTCTTC
CDR3aa: CASSLYGEYNEQFF

d_gene: TRBD1
v_gene: TRBV5-1
len: 15
j_gene: TRBJ1-5
abundance: .
CDR3nt: TGCGCCAGCAGCTTGGAAGGGACAGATCATCAGCCCCAGCATTTT
CDR3aa: CASSLEGTDHQPQHF

d_gene: .
v_gene: TRBV5-1
len: 18
j_gene: TRBJ1-1
abundance: .
CDR3nt: TGCGCCAGCAGCTTGCACGCGGCTGGGGGCACCATGAACACTGAAGCTTTCTTT
CDR3aa: CASSLHAAGGTMNTEAFF

d_gene: .
v_gene: TRBV10-3
len: 12
j_gene: TRBJ2-7
abundance: .
CDR3nt: TGTGCCATCAGTGAATTGCGGGACGAGCAGTACTTC
CDR3aa: CAISELRDEQYF

d_gene: .
v_gene: TRBV4-3
len: 13
j_gene: TRBJ1-2
abundance: .
CDR3nt: TGCGCCAGCAGTATGACAGTCAACTATGGCTACACCTTC
CDR3aa: CASSMTVNYGYTF